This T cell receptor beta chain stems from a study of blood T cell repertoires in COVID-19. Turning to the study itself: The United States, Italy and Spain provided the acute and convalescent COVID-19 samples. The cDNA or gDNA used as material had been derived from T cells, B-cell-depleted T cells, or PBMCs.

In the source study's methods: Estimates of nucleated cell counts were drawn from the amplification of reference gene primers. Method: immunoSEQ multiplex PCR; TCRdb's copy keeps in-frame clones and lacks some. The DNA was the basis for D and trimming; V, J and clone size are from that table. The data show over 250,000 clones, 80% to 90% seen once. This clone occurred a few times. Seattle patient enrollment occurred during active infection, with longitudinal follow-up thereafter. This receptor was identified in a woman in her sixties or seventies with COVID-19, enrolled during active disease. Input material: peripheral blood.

The chain's CDR3 is CASSQAAGVSYEQYF. CDR3 DNA sequence: TGTGCCAGCAGCCAAGCGGCAGGGGTGAGTTACGAGCAGTACTTC. V gene TRBV3-1 (or the pseudogene TRBV3-2) combines with J gene TRBJ2-7; D might be TRBD1 (6 bases). This CDR3 has 15 amino acids. CDR1 LGHDT and CDR2 YNNKEL come from the germline V gene (reference sequence). V shed 1 base and J shed 4 bases, with 14 bases lying between them.